The clone carrying this TCR beta chain appeared a single time. Its matching antigen is unknown. Trimming stripped 3 bases from V and 6 bases from J, with 11 bases between. This CDR3 has 13 residues. Germline lookup yields CDR1 KGHSH and CDR2 LQKENI. Sequencing used immunoSEQ multiplex PCR; TCRdb keeps in-frame clones, though not all of them. The table has around 10,000 clones, 70% to 80% seen once; the top ten hold 9.5% to 15%. Normal lung was taken at the farthest possible site, at least 3 cm from tumour. The data derive from a study of immune cell composition in non-small cell lung cancer. Study-wide results and limits: Tumour-associated clones >0.5% occurred in approximately 32% of adenocarcinomas, over 60% of squamous.

This receptor was identified in a human donor with non-small cell lung cancer. V gene TRBV18 combines with J gene TRBJ1-2; D gene unclear. Input material: non-adjacent lung tissue. The chain's CDR3 is CASSPAVTDGYTF. The CDR3 DNA is TGTGCCAGCTCACCCGCCGTAACAGATGGCTACACCTTC.